This TCR beta chain was observed in a study of blood T cell repertoires in COVID-19. This clone was recorded only once. V lost 3 bases and J lost 7, with 10 bases in between. The CDR3 is 14 residues long. Germline V CDR1 and CDR2: LNHDA, SQIVND (reference sequence). TCRdb's table, derived via immunoSEQ multiplex PCR, lists solely in-frame clones and lacks some. The sample holds approximately 200,000 clones; approximately 80% are singletons and the top ten take roughly 10%. J is TRBJ2-6 and V is TRBV19, with D perhaps matching TRBD1 (6 bases). The TCR was taken from a woman older than 75 with acute or convalescent COVID-19. Sequencing input: peripheral blood. DNA for the CDR3: TGTGCCAGTAGTATCTTGGGGGCAGCCAACGTCCTGACTTTC. The encoded protein is CASSILGAANVLTF.